This TCR beta chain comes out of a study of monozygotic twins with inflammatory bowel disease. TCRdb reprocessed the 5' RACE reads; each CDR3 protein has one entry and no DNA is given. Its clone listing holds about 210,000 distinct CDR3 sequences. Study-wide results and limits: It was in IBD patients that TCRbeta diversity (inverse Simpson) was lower than in healthy co-twins. A single strong IBD-associated signal or clonotype was not supported by the findings.

Comment on this clonotype: Its target is not known.

The receptor was derived from a human donor with ulcerative colitis or Crohn's disease, or a healthy co-twin of an affected twin (not recorded which). The sample was blood.

CDR3 sequence: CASSLGDRESNQPQHF. V and J are TRBV12-3 or TRBV12-4 and TRBJ1-5; TCRdb proposes TRBD1, but this gene call is untestable without DNA. This CDR3 is built from 16 residues.